Below are 18 T cell receptor beta chains sequenced from a single sample in a study of T cell changes during pregnancy in multiple sclerosis. TCRdb keeps only in-frame clones here, not all; method: immunoSEQ multiplex PCR. The sample has 45,000 to 55,000 clones, 85% to 95% seen once. Here the sequenced sample was peripheral blood, taken after pregnancy. These receptor sequences come from a female donor with multiple sclerosis, enrolled in a pregnancy study.

The genes are TRBV7-2 and TRBJ2-7; TRBD1 matches at 10 bases. V trimming: 4 bases; J trimming: 0 bases; junction bases outside the gene matches: 9. Germline V gives CDR1 SGHTA, CDR2 FQGNSA. The CDR3 is 17 amino acids. CDR3 sequence: CASSSGQGRLRSYEQYF. The CDR3 DNA reads TGTGCCAGCAGCTCGGGACAGGGGCGCCTGCGCTCCTACGAGCAGTACTTC.

The V call is TRBV7-8, the J call TRBJ2-7; 9 bases align to TRBD2. The CDR3 extends over 13 amino acids. Germline-derived CDR1 and CDR2 are SGHVS and FQNEAQ. The trim removed 2 bases at V and 4 bases at J, leaving 0 bases unmatched. The CDR3 nucleotides are TGTGCCAGCAGCTTACTAGCGGGGTACGAGCAGTACTTC. This sequence encodes CASSLLAGYEQYF.

The chain is built from TRBV9 and TRBJ1-1; 8 bases align to TRBD1. The CDR3 covers 16 residues. The V and J ends lost 0 bases and 6 bases, in that order; junction bases with no gene match: 10. Germline-derived CDR1 and CDR2 are SGDLS and YYNGEE. Here the CDR3 reads CASSVGGGQGGAEAFF. The CDR3 DNA follows: TGTGCCAGCAGCGTAGGAGGTGGACAGGGTGGAGCTGAAGCTTTCTTT.

The chain couples TRBV7-8 to TRBJ1-2; the D gene is possibly TRBD1 (5 bases). The CDR3 consists of 13 residues. Germline V gives CDR1 SGHVS, CDR2 FQNEAQ. Trimming removed 1 base from V and 4 bases from J, with 7 bases in between. Here the CDR3 reads CASSLGQSYGYTF. The CDR3 DNA is TGTGCCAGCAGCTTAGGACAGTCCTATGGCTACACCTTC.

CDR3 in DNA: TGCGCCAGCAGCTTGAAGGACTCTCGGGTTCGAGAGACCCAGTACTTC. Amino acid sequence: CASSLKDSRVRETQYF. The V gene is TRBV5-1, the J gene TRBJ2-5; TRBD2 might be the D (5 bases). There are 16 residues in the CDR3. The V and J ends lost 1 base and 4 bases respectively, with 17 bases between them. Germline loops: CDR1 SGHRS, CDR2 YFSETQ.

This chain uses TRBV7-9 with TRBJ2-2; D is uncertain. Germline V gives CDR1 SEHNR, CDR2 FQNEAQ (reference sequence). The CDR3 consists of 16 residues. The V and J ends lost 5 bases and 0 bases respectively, with 13 bases between them. In DNA form, the CDR3 reads TGTGCCAGCAGCCCATTGGGCAGTTCGAACACCGGGGAGCTGTTTTTT. Protein product: CASSPLGSSNTGELFF. Combining the CDR3 with reference TRBV7-9 and TRBJ2-2 gives the whole variable domain DTGVSQNPRHKITKRGQNVTFRCDPISEHNRLYWYRQTLGQGPEFLTYFQNEAQLEKSRLLSDRFSAERPKGSFSTLEIQRTEQGDSAMYLCASSPLGSSNTGELFFGEGSRLTVL.

CDR3 nucleotide sequence: TGTGCCAGCAGCCCAATTCCGGGGGTAGGCACCGGGGAGCTGTTTTTT. As protein: CASSPIPGVGTGELFF. The chain recombines TRBV7-2 with TRBJ2-2; possible D gene TRBD2, 6 bases. V shed 5 bases and J shed 4 bases, with 17 bases lying between them. The germline CDR1 and CDR2 sequences are SGHTA and FQGNSA. This CDR3 spans 16 amino acids.

V and J are TRBV5-1 and TRBJ2-7; 9 nucleotides line up with TRBD1. V gave up 0 bases and J gave up 3 bases; unmatched junction bases: 4. CDR1 and CDR2 (germline): SGHRS, YFSETQ. The CDR3 length is 15 residues. CDR3 residues: CASSLGDREFYEQYF. The CDR3 nucleotides read TGCGCCAGCAGCTTGGGGGACAGGGAGTTCTACGAGCAGTACTTC.

The chain uses TRBV7-6 and TRBJ1-3; D gene uncertain. The germline V and J ends were trimmed by 1 base and 4 bases, with 17 bases remaining between them. Per germline, CDR1 SGHVS and CDR2 FNYEAQ. This CDR3 is 17 amino acids long. CDR3 region: CASSLVGRSTLGNTIYF. DNA for the CDR3: TGTGCCAGCAGCTTAGTAGGGAGGTCGACGTTGGGAAACACCATATATTTT.

This chain uses TRBV19 with TRBJ2-5, with 7 positions matching TRBD2. Trimming at V came to 1 base and at J to 0 bases, leaving 2 bases not matched to a gene. This CDR3 has 15 residues. CDR1 LNHDA and CDR2 SQIVND come from the germline V gene (reference sequence). Written as DNA, the CDR3 is TGTGCCAGTAGTATAGCGGGGAGGGACCAAGAGACCCAGTACTTC. Residues: CASSIAGRDQETQYF.

The V call is TRBV30, the J call TRBJ1-2; D ambiguous. Germline lookup yields CDR1 GTSNPN and CDR2 SVGIG (reference sequence). Trimming pared 0 bases from V and 8 bases from J, leaving 13 bases between. The CDR3 has 13 residues. For the CDR3, the DNA is TGTGCCTGGAGTGTACAGACAATGCAAGGCTACACCTTC. It specifies CAWSVQTMQGYTF.

The gene calls are TRBV2 and TRBJ2-7, with a tentative D call TRBD1 (6 bases). The germline V and J ends were trimmed by 7 bases and 3 bases, with 13 bases remaining between them. In germline, CDR1 is SNHLY, CDR2 FYNNEI. This CDR3 comprises 13 residues. CDR3 amino acids: CASTTGTNYEQYF. CDR3 nucleotide sequence: TGTGCCAGCACAACCGGGACAAACTACGAGCAGTACTTC. The entire variable domain, with the rest obtained from reference TRBV2 and TRBJ2-7, is as follows: EPEVTQTPSHQVTQMGQEVILRCVPISNHLYFYWYRQILGQKVEFLVSFYNNEISEKSEIFDDQFSVERPDGSNFTLKIRSTKLEDSAMYFCASTTGTNYEQYFGPGTRLTVT.

Only a few counts were recorded for this clone. The rearrangement joins TRBV5-5 to TRBJ1-1; D remains unclear. The CDR3 is 17 residues long. Trimming removed 3 bases from V and 1 base from J, with 19 bases in between. Germline CDR1 is SGHKS and CDR2 is YYEKEE (reference sequence). The CDR3 DNA follows: TGTGCCAGCAGCTCTGGTTTCGGTATGATTGGGAACACTGAAGCTTTCTTT. Translated, it gives CASSSGFGMIGNTEAFF.

This chain uses TRBV29-1 with TRBJ2-1; 9 nucleotides line up with TRBD2. Germline V gene sequence: CDR1 SQVTM, CDR2 ANQGSEA. The V and J ends lost 6 bases and 4 bases, in that order; junction bases with no gene match: 7. CDR3 length: 14 residues. Written as DNA, the CDR3 is TGCAGCGTCGGAGGGCGGGGGGGTTACAATGAGCAGTTCTTC. It translates to CSVGGRGGYNEQFF.

This clone was seen only once. This sequence joins TRBV25-1 and TRBJ1-1; 7 nucleotides match TRBD1. Losses at the gene ends were 6 bases for V and 1 base for J; bases not matched to a gene: 5. CDR1 is MGHDK, CDR2 SYGVNS, per germline. This CDR3 contains 14 residues. CDR3 in amino acids: CASSKQGPNTEAFF. The CDR3 DNA follows: TGTGCCAGCAGCAAACAGGGGCCGAACACTGAAGCTTTCTTT.

The chain employs TRBV9 and TRBJ1-5; possibly TRBD1 for D (5 bases). Trimming stripped 3 bases from V and 6 bases from J, with 19 bases between. Germline V gives CDR1 SGDLS, CDR2 YYNGEE. The CDR3 totals 16 residues. The CDR3 region has the DNA TGTGCCAGCAGCGCGGGGACTCCGGGGTCGGTTCAGCCCCAGCATTTT. It specifies CASSAGTPGSVQPQHF.

The V gene is TRBV11-2, the J gene TRBJ1-2; D is uncertain. Germline V gives CDR1 SGHAT, CDR2 FQNNGV. With 4 bases removed from V and 7 bases from J, the gap between germline ends came to 16 bases. The CDR3 is 14 amino acids. CDR3 region: CASSSPREGGGYTF. Written as DNA, the CDR3 is TGTGCCAGCAGCTCTCCCCGGGAGGGCGGTGGCTACACCTTC. Full variable domain (remainder filled in from reference TRBV11-2 and TRBJ1-2): EAGVAQSPRYKIIEKRQSVAFWCNPISGHATLYWYQQILGQGPKLLIQFQNNGVVDDSQLPKDRFSAERLKGVDSTLKIQPAKLEDSAVYLCASSSPREGGGYTFGSGTRLTVV.

This clone was seen a handful of times. The gene calls are TRBV18 and TRBJ1-2, with D possibly TRBD1 on 5 matching bases. V lost 2 bases, J lost 4 bases, and 20 bases lay in between. Germline CDR1 reads KGHSH; CDR2 reads LQKENI. CDR3 length: 17 residues. The CDR3 DNA sequence: TGTGCCAGCTCACCAATCAGTCTCGAGGCAGGGCCCTATGGCTACACCTTC. It specifies CASSPISLEAGPYGYTF.